This T cell receptor beta chain was recorded in a study of blood T cell repertoires in COVID-19. Study summary: PBMCs, B-cell-depleted T cells, or T cells were the source of the cDNA or gDNA that made up the material.

The method was immunoSEQ multiplex PCR; TCRdb's version includes in-frame clones alone and lacks a portion of them. This table holds more than 250,000 clones, about four fifths found once. With 6 bases removed from V and 4 bases from J, the gap between germline ends came to 24 bases. The germline gives CDR1 SNHLY, CDR2 FYNNEI. This CDR3 is 17 amino acids long. The sample holds many counts of this clone. Enrollees, about 18 to 89 years old, lived in 24 US areas. Within the 2 weeks before study entry, each person in the exposed group met a COVID-19 case. The source is a man aged 40-49 years who had been exposed to COVID-19. Specimen: PBMCs or T cells enriched from blood (not recorded which). The rearrangement links TRBV2 to TRBJ1-2; D might be TRBD1 (6 bases). The CDR3 nucleotides are TGTGCCAGCAGCCCTAGGGGCGGGGGCGCAGGGCTCTATGGCTACACCTTC. As protein: CASSPRGGGAGLYGYTF. The complete variable domain, with remaining parts taken from reference TRBV2 and TRBJ1-2, reads EPEVTQTPSHQVTQMGQEVILRCVPISNHLYFYWYRQILGQKVEFLVSFYNNEISEKSEIFDDQFSVERPDGSNFTLKIRSTKLEDSAMYFCASSPRGGGAGLYGYTFGSGTRLTVV.